Sequencing of this TCR beta chain was carried out in a study of T cell clones after liver transplantation. The J segment lost 9 bases and the V segment lost 3 bases, leaving 8 bases of the junction unmatched. The CDR3 extends over 15 amino acids. In germline, CDR1 is MDHEN, CDR2 SYDVKM. Only in-frame clones appear in the TCRdb table, and some are missing; sequencing was by immunoSEQ multiplex PCR. Among about 70,000 clones listed, 75% to 85% were seen once. This chain links TRBV28 with TRBJ2-1; 10 bases align to TRBD2. Source: CD4+ T cells from blood, taken 12 months after liver transplant. The origin of this receptor is a human patient who received a liver transplant. The graft donor may be the source of some T cells. The CDR3 loop is CASSLVPSGRSEQFF. CDR3 nucleotide sequence: TGTGCCAGCAGTTTGGTTCCTAGCGGGAGAAGTGAGCAGTTCTTC.